This T cell receptor beta chain was observed in a study of CD8 T cells in Susac syndrome. Overall study findings and caveats: As the study acknowledged, the number of individuals who were part of its TCR sequencing and HLA analysis was relatively small.

Sequencing of TCR beta was performed on blood CD8+ and CD4+ T cells. The CDR3 contains 12 residues. V dropped 3 bases and J dropped 15; count of bases not matched to a gene: 8. The germline V gene encodes CDR1 SGHAT and CDR2 FQNNGV. Reverse transcription of about 0.5 to 1 ug RNA was carried out with random hexamers. TCRdb passed the immunoSEQ multiplex PCR reads through MiXCR, listing each CDR3 protein once. The profile shows about 200,000 distinct CDR3 sequences, nearly 97% of them singletons. Comment on this clonotype: Its antigen remains unknown.

This chain joins TRBV11-2 and TRBJ2-3; 8 positions agree with TRBD2. Sequenced input: CD4+ T cells from PBMCs. The sequence came from a human donor with multiple sclerosis. The CDR3 sequence is CASSFSGTSLYF. CDR3 in DNA: TGTGCCAGCAGCTTCTCCGGGACTAGTCTCTATTTT.